A single T cell receptor (beta chain) is shown here with its context. Germline V CDR1 and CDR2: LGHNA, YSLEER. V lost 1 base and J lost 0, with 12 bases in between. This CDR3 spans 17 amino acids. The data originate from a study of blood T cells in healthy people across ages. For the second PCR, which ran for roughly 7 to 11 cycles, a sample-barcoded 5' primer and a J-beta primer mix were used. MiXCR, run by TCRdb on the 5' RACE reads, gives a single entry per CDR3 protein. The sample has around 1,100,000 distinct CDR3 sequences; about two fifths are singletons. The source material was blood. The receptor was derived from a man younger than 30 in good health. This chain uses TRBV4-3 with TRBJ2-2, with TRBD1 as a possible D gene (5 bases). CDR3 sequence: CASSQGIGRANTGELFF. CDR3 in DNA: TGCGCCAGCAGCCAAGGTATAGGCAGGGCGAACACCGGGGAGCTGTTTTTT.